These 27 T cell receptor beta chains originate from one sample sequenced in a study of blood T cells in healthy people across ages. A second PCR of roughly 7 to 11 cycles used a sample-barcoded 5' primer and a J-beta primer mix. TCRdb reanalysed the 5' RACE reads using MiXCR and keeps one entry per CDR3 protein. This table has 800,000 to 900,000 distinct CDR3 sequences, approximately 67% appearing once. The sample comprised blood. These receptors all stem from a man aged 25 to 45 in good health.

The rearrangement joins TRBV20-1 to TRBJ2-7; D possibly matches TRBD1 or TRBD2 (5 bases each). Germline CDR1 DFQATT, CDR2 SNEGSKA (reference sequence). This CDR3 is built from 13 residues. Trimming stripped 5 bases from V and 5 bases from J, with 16 bases between. In DNA form, the CDR3 reads TGCAGTGCTTCCTTCGAGGGGCACAACGAGCAGTACTTC. It codes for CSASFEGHNEQYF.

This clonotype has more than one count but fewer than ten. The chain is built from TRBV7-9 and TRBJ2-5; D is perhaps TRBD2 (6 bases). The V gene lost 5 bases and the J gene lost 2 bases, with 12 bases spanning the gap. This CDR3 comprises 14 residues. Germline CDR1 reads SEHNR; CDR2 reads FQNEAQ (reference sequence). DNA of the CDR3: TGTGCCAGCAGCCCCGGGGGACTTCAAGAGACCCAGTACTTC. It encodes CASSPGGLQETQYF.

V usage is TRBV6-2 or TRBV6-3 and J usage is TRBJ2-1, with D perhaps TRBD2 (6 bases). The CDR3 has 15 residues. V lost 3 bases, J lost 10 bases, and 19 bases lay in between. The germline V gene has CDR1 MNHEY and CDR2 SVGEGT. CDR3 in DNA: TGTGCCAGCAGTTATTTGACGGGTTTTGCGGGGGAGCAGTTCTTC. Its protein product is CASSYLTGFAGEQFF.

This chain connects TRBV9 to TRBJ1-2, with D unresolved. Germline CDR1 SGDLS, CDR2 YYNGEE. CDR3 length: 12 residues. The V and J ends lost 2 bases and 8 bases respectively, with 10 bases between them. The CDR3 loop reads CASSVGPEGYTF. DNA for the CDR3: TGTGCCAGCAGCGTTGGACCGGAGGGCTACACCTTC.

This clonotype turned up a few times. The rearrangement uses TRBV4-3 and TRBJ1-2, with a possible D match to TRBD1 (6 bases). Trimming removed 0 bases at V and 4 bases at J, with 12 bases between. CDR3 length equals 15 residues. Germline V gene data show CDR1 as LGHNA and CDR2 as YSLEER. In DNA, the CDR3 is TGCGCCAGCAGCCAAGAGTGGGGGCCGATCTATGGCTACACCTTC. Translation gives CASSQEWGPIYGYTF.

The V and J genes are TRBV7-2 and TRBJ2-5; TRBD2 matches at 11 bases. CDR3 length equals 16 residues. CDR1 SGHTA and CDR2 FQGNSA come from the germline V gene. Trimming took 5 bases from V and 2 from J; bases not matched to a gene: 7. This CDR3 is CASSLRLAGLQETQYF. The CDR3 nucleotides read TGTGCCAGCAGCCTCAGACTAGCGGGGTTACAAGAGACCCAGTACTTC.

About this clonotype itself: The junction differs from germline at one of its ends, possibly a read error. The genes are TRBV4-2 and TRBJ2-1, with 16 bases lining up with TRBD2. This CDR3 spans 21 amino acids. In germline, CDR1 is LGHNA, CDR2 YNFKEQ. The CDR3 is CASSHGQPGTSGGVHYNVQFF. CDR3 nucleotides: TGTGCCAGCAGCCATGGCCAGCCCGGGACTAGCGGGGGGGTTCACTACAATGTGCAGTTCTTC.

The chain carries TRBV10-3 and TRBJ2-3, with 7 bases aligning to TRBD2. The germline V gene encodes CDR1 ENHRY and CDR2 SYGVKD. The CDR3 spans 15 residues. V was pared by 6 bases and J by 0 bases, with 6 bases of the junction left unmatched. The CDR3 bases are TGTGCCATCAGAATGACTAGCCGAAGCACAGATACGCAGTATTTT. This codes for CAIRMTSRSTDTQYF.

The gene calls are TRBV4-2 and TRBJ1-2; possible D gene TRBD1, 5 bases. V dropped 4 bases and J dropped 0 bases, with 9 bases sitting between them. Per germline, CDR1 LGHNA and CDR2 YNFKEQ. The CDR3 contains 14 residues. The CDR3 sequence: CASSPRQPNYGYTF. The CDR3 nucleotides read TGTGCCAGCAGCCCTAGACAGCCTAACTATGGCTACACCTTC.

The chain links TRBV11-2 to TRBJ1-6, with a tentative D call TRBD1 (6 bases). V was shortened by 5 bases and J by 6 bases, with 11 bases between the two germline ends. CDR3 length: 14 residues. Germline assignment: CDR1 SGHAT and CDR2 FQNNGV. The CDR3 loop is CASSVDSGNSPLHF. In DNA form, the CDR3 reads TGTGCCAGCAGCGTGGACAGTGGTAATTCACCCCTCCACTTT.

The sample holds many counts of this clonotype. The chain recombines TRBV29-1 with TRBJ2-7, with D possibly TRBD1 on 5 matching bases. V lost 7 bases and J 2 bases, leaving 12 bases between the germline ends. Germline lookup yields CDR1 SQVTM and CDR2 ANQGSEA. The CDR3 totals 12 residues. As DNA, the CDR3 is TGCAGCGCCTGCAGGGAAACCTACGAGCAGTACTTC. Protein: CSACRETYEQYF.

This chain connects TRBV12-3 or TRBV12-4 to TRBJ1-2; D may be TRBD1 (6 bases). The V and J ends lost 5 bases and 7 bases respectively, with 17 bases between them. The CDR3 contains 14 residues. The CDR3 sequence: CASSTSGAARGYTF. CDR3 sequence (DNA): TGTGCCAGCAGTACCTCAGGGGCGGCGCGTGGCTACACCTTC.

This clonotype has more than one count but fewer than ten. The chain links TRBV7-9 to TRBJ2-1; 7 bases are a match to TRBD1. CDR3 length equals 15 residues. Trimming removed 0 bases from V and 7 bases from J; junction bases left unmatched: 6. Germline V gene lookup returns CDR1 SEHNR and CDR2 FQNEAQ (reference sequence). This CDR3 is CASSLAGGLWNEQFF. The CDR3 coding sequence is TGTGCCAGCAGCTTAGCAGGGGGCCTTTGGAATGAGCAGTTCTTC. The full variable domain, completed using reference TRBV7-9 and TRBJ2-1, is DTGVSQNPRHKITKRGQNVTFRCDPISEHNRLYWYRQTLGQGPEFLTYFQNEAQLEKSRLLSDRFSAERPKGSFSTLEIQRTEQGDSAMYLCASSLAGGLWNEQFFGPGTRLTVL.

V is TRBV29-1 and J is TRBJ2-2; 9 bases are a match to TRBD1. This CDR3 is built from 16 residues. CDR1 and CDR2 (germline): SQVTM, ANQGSEA. Trimming took 6 bases from V and 1 from J; bases not matched to a gene: 9. The CDR3 spells CSVVYRDRVNTGELFF. CDR3 bases: TGCAGCGTCGTTTACCGGGACAGGGTGAACACCGGGGAGCTGTTTTTT.

The gene calls are TRBV29-1 and TRBJ2-5, with 7 bases identical to TRBD1. The germline V gene encodes CDR1 SQVTM and CDR2 ANQGSEA. This CDR3 spans 13 amino acids. V was pared by 6 bases and J by 3 bases, with 7 bases of the junction left unmatched. The CDR3 sequence: CSVGITGEETQYF. CDR3 DNA: TGCAGCGTGGGTATTACAGGGGAAGAGACCCAGTACTTC.

The chain carries TRBV20-1 and TRBJ2-3; no clear D. CDR3 length: 13 amino acids. Trimming cost V 2 bases and J 0 bases, with 6 bases left between them. Germline CDR1 DFQATT, CDR2 SNEGSKA (reference sequence). The chain's CDR3 is CSARSTSTDTQYF. The CDR3 DNA follows: TGCAGTGCTAGATCCACTAGCACAGATACGCAGTATTTT.

The chain carries TRBV6-1 and TRBJ2-7, with TRBD1 identical over 7 bases. After removal of 2 bases from V and 0 bases from J, the junction contained 4 bases not matched to a gene. The CDR3 has 15 amino acids. From germline, CDR1 is MNHNS and CDR2 SASEGT. CDR3 sequence reads: CASSELTGISYEQYF. In DNA, the CDR3 is TGTGCCAGCAGTGAATTGACAGGGATCTCCTACGAGCAGTACTTC.

V is TRBV28 and J is TRBJ2-2; 10 nucleotides match TRBD1. Per germline, CDR1 MDHEN and CDR2 SYDVKM. J was trimmed by 6 bases and V by 4 bases; bases with no gene match: 8. The CDR3 loop spans 16 amino acids. CDR3: CASSYRDRGLAGELFF. In nucleotides, the CDR3 is TGTGCCAGCAGTTACCGGGACAGGGGTTTGGCCGGGGAGCTGTTTTTT.

The chain has TRBV2 and TRBJ1-5, with D possibly TRBD1 on 6 matching bases. CDR3 size: 14 residues. V lost 1 base and J 4 bases, leaving 8 bases between the germline ends. Germline CDR1 and CDR2: SNHLY and FYNNEI. DNA of the CDR3: TGTGCCAGCAGTGAAGAGGGGGATAATCAGCCCCAGCATTTT. It codes for CASSEEGDNQPQHF.

The V gene is TRBV7-9, the J gene TRBJ2-5; D is perhaps TRBD2 (6 bases). With 4 bases removed from V and 0 bases from J, the gap between germline ends came to 6 bases. CDR1 and CDR2 from the germline V gene are SEHNR and FQNEAQ (reference sequence). This CDR3 is built from 13 residues. The CDR3 nucleotides are TGTGCCAGCAGCTGGGACTACCAAGAGACCCAGTACTTC. It encodes CASSWDYQETQYF.

CDR3 DNA: TGTGCCAGCAGCTTTTTTGACAGGGGATGGTACGAGCAGTACTTC. Its translation: CASSFFDRGWYEQYF. V usage is TRBV14 and J usage is TRBJ2-7, with 8 bases aligning to TRBD1. The CDR3 totals 15 residues. The V gene's germline CDR1 is SGHDN and CDR2 FVKESK. V was pared by 5 bases and J by 4 bases, with 10 bases of the junction left unmatched.

This sequence joins TRBV5-4 and TRBJ2-3; 12 bases match TRBD2. V was pared by 0 bases and J by 4 bases, with 9 bases of the junction left unmatched. Germline assignment: CDR1 SGHNT and CDR2 YYREEE (reference sequence). This CDR3 is built from 18 residues. The CDR3 DNA reads as TGTGCCAGCAGCTTGGCGACTAGCGGGGGTCCCGGGGCAGATACGCAGTATTTT. Encoded protein: CASSLATSGGPGADTQYF.

The J gene is TRBJ2-1, the V gene TRBV2, with 8 bases identical to TRBD2. Germline V gene lookup returns CDR1 SNHLY and CDR2 FYNNEI. Losses at the gene ends were 6 bases for V and 6 bases for J; bases not matched to a gene: 7. CDR3 length: 14 amino acids. The CDR3 reads CASRGTSPSNEQFF. In nucleotides, the CDR3 is TGTGCCAGCAGGGGGACTAGTCCTTCCAATGAGCAGTTCTTC.

The rearrangement uses TRBV7-3 and TRBJ2-5; 8 bases map to TRBD1. CDR3 length: 14 residues. CDR1 is SGHTA, CDR2 FQGTGA, per germline. The J segment lost 1 base and the V segment lost 7 bases, leaving 5 bases of the junction unmatched. For the CDR3, the DNA is TGTGCCAGCAAATCGGACAGGGCCCAAGAGACCCAGTACTTC. Translated, it gives CASKSDRAQETQYF.

The gene calls are TRBV25-1 and TRBJ1-4; no clear D. The V gene lost 6 bases and the J gene lost 5 bases, with 10 bases spanning the gap. There are 13 residues in the CDR3. Germline CDR1 MGHDK, CDR2 SYGVNS. CDR3 DNA: TGTGCCAGCAGGCAGCCTCCGAATGAAAAACTGTTTTTT. Translated, it gives CASRQPPNEKLFF.

This rearrangement joins TRBV7-2 to TRBJ2-1; D may match TRBD1 or TRBD2 (5 bases each). The V and J ends lost 0 bases and 15 bases respectively, with 15 bases between them. The CDR3 runs to 13 residues. Looked up from germline, CDR1 is SGHTA and CDR2 is FQGNSA. The CDR3 sequence is CASSLARSGSRFF. Here the CDR3 DNA reads TGTGCCAGCAGCTTAGCGCGTTCAGGGAGCAGGTTCTTC.

The rearrangement links TRBV9 to TRBJ2-1; 13 bases fit TRBD2. The CDR3 is 17 amino acids. Trimming cost V 3 bases and J 7 bases; bases outside gene matches: 10. Germline-derived CDR1 and CDR2 are SGDLS and YYNGEE. CDR3 DNA: TGTGCCAGCAGCGCCCACATCGGGACTAGCGGGGCGAATGAGCAGTTCTTC. It is translated as CASSAHIGTSGANEQFF.